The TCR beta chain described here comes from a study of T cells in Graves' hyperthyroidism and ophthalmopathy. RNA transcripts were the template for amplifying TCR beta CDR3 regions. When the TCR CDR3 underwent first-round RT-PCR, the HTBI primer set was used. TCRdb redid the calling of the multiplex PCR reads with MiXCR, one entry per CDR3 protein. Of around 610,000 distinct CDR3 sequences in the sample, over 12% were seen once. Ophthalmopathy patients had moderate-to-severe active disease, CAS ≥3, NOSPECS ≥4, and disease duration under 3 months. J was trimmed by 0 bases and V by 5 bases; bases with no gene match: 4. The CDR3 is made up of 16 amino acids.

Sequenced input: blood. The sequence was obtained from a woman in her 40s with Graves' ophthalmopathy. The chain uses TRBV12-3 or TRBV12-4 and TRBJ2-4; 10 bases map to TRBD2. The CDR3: CASSRTSGLAKNIQYF. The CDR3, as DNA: TGTGCCAGCAGTAGGACTAGCGGCTTAGCCAAAAACATTCAGTACTTC.